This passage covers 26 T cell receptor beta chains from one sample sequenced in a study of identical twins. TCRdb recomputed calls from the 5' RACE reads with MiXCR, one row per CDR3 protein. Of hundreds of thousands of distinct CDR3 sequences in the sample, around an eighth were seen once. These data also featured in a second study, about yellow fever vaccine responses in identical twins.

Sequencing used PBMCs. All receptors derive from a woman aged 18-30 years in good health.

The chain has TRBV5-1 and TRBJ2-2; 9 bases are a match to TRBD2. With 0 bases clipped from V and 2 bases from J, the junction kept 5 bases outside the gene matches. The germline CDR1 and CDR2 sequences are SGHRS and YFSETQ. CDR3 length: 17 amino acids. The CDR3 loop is CASSLGSGGPNTGELFF. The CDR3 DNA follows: TGCGCCAGCAGCTTGGGTAGCGGGGGCCCCAACACCGGGGAGCTGTTTTTT.

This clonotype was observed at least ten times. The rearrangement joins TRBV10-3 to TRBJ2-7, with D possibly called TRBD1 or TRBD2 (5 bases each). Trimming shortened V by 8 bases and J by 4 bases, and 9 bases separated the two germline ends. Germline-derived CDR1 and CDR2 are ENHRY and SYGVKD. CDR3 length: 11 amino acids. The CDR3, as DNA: TGTGCCATCGGGGACGGATACGAGCAGTACTTC. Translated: CAIGDGYEQYF.

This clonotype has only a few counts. DNA of the CDR3: TGTGCCAGCAGCTTAGGCCCGGGCAGGGGACGAAACACCATATATTTT. Translation gives CASSLGPGRGRNTIYF. The genes are TRBV7-2 and TRBJ1-3; TRBD1 might be the D (6 bases). The V end lost 1 base, the J end lost 5 bases, and 15 bases lay between the germline ends. Germline CDR1 SGHTA, CDR2 FQGNSA. The CDR3 is 16 amino acids.

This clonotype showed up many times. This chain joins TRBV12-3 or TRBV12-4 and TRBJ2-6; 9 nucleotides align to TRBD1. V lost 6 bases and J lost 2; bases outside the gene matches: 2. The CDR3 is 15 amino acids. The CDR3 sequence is CASRGQGTGANVLTF. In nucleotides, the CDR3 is TGTGCCAGCAGAGGACAGGGGACTGGGGCCAACGTCCTGACTTTC.

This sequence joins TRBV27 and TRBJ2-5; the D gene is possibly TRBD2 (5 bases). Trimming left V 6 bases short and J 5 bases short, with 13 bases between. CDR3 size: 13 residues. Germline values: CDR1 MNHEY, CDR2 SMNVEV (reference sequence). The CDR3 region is CASSGKVWETQYF. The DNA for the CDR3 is TGTGCCAGCAGCGGGAAGGTTTGGGAGACCCAGTACTTC.

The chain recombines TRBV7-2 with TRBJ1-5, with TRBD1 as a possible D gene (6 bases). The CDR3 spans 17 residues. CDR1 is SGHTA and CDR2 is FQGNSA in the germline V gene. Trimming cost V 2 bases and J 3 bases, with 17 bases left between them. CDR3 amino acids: CASSLRGVTLDNQPQHF. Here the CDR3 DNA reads TGTGCCAGCAGCTTAAGGGGGGTCACCTTGGACAATCAGCCCCAGCATTTT.

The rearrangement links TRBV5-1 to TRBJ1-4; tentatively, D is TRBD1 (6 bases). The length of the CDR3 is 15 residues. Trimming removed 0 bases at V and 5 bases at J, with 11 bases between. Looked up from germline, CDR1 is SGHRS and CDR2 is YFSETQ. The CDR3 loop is CASSLGSTGNEKLFF. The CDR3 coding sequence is TGCGCCAGCAGCTTGGGGTCAACAGGGAATGAAAAACTGTTTTTT.

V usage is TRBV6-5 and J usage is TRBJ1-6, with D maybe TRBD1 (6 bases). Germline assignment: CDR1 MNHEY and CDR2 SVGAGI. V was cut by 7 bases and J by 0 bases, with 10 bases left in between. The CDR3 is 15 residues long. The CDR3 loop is CASITDSSYNSPLHF. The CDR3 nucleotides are TGTGCCAGCATTACGGACAGCTCCTATAATTCACCCCTCCACTTT.

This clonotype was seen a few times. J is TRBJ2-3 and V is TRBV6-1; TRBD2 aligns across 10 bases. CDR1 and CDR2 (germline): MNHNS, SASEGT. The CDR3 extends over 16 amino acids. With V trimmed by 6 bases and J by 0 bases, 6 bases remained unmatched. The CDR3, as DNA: TGTGCCAGCAGCCTACTAGCGGGGCCAAGCACAGATACGCAGTATTTT. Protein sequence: CASSLLAGPSTDTQYF.

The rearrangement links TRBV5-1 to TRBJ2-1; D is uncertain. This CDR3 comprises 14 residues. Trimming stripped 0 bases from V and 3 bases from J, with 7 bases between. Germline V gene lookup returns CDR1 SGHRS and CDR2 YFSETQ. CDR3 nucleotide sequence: TGCGCCAGCAGCTTGGTAACGAGCTACAATGAGCAGTTCTTC. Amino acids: CASSLVTSYNEQFF.

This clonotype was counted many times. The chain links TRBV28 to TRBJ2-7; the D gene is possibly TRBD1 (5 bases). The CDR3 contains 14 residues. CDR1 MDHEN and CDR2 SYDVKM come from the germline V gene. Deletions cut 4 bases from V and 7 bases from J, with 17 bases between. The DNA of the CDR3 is TGTGCCAGCAGTTCTCCCAGGGAAGGCTGGGAGCAGTACGTC. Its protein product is CASSSPREGWEQYV.

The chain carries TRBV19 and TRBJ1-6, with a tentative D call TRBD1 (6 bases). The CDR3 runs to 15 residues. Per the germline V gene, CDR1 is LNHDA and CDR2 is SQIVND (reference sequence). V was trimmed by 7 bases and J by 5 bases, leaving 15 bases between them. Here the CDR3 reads CASTKAGTNNSPLHF. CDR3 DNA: TGTGCCAGTACCAAAGCTGGGACAAATAATTCACCCCTCCACTTT. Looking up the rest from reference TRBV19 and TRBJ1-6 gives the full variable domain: DGGITQSPKYLFRKEGQNVTLSCEQNLNHDAMYWYRQDPGQGLRLIYYSQIVNDFQKGDIAEGYSVSREKKESFPLTVTSAQKNPTAFYLCASTKAGTNNSPLHFGNGTRLTVT.

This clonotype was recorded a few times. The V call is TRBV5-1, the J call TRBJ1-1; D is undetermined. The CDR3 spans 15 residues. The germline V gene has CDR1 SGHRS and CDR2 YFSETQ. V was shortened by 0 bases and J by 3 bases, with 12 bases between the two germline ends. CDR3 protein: CASSLVSLWDTEAFF. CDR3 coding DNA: TGCGCCAGCAGCTTGGTTTCCCTTTGGGACACTGAAGCTTTCTTT.

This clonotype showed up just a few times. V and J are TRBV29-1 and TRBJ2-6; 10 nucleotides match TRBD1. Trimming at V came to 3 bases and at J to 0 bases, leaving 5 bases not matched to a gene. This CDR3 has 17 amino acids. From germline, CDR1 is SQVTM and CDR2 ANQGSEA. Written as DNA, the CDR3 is TGCAGCGTTGACCTCCGGGACAGGGGCTCTGGGGCCAACGTCCTGACTTTC. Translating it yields CSVDLRDRGSGANVLTF.

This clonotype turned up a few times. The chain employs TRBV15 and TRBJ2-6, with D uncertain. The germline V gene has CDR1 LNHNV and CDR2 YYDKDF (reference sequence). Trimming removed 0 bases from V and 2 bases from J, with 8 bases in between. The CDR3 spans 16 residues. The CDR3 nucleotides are TGTGCCACCAGCAGAGATTTCGGAACTGGGGCCAACGTCCTGACTTTC. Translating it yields CATSRDFGTGANVLTF.

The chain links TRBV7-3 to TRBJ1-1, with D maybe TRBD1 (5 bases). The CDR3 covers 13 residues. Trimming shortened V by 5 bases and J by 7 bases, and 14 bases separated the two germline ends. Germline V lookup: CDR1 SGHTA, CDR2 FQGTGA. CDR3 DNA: TGTGCCAGCAGCGTACAGGTTTGGAGTGAAGCTTTCTTT. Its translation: CASSVQVWSEAFF.

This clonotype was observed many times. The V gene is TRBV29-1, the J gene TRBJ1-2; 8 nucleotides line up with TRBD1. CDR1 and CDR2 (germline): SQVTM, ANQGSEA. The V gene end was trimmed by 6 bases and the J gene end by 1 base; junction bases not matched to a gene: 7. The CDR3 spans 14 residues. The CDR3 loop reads CSVEGTGDNYGYTF. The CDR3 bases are TGCAGCGTCGAGGGGACAGGAGATAACTATGGCTACACCTTC.

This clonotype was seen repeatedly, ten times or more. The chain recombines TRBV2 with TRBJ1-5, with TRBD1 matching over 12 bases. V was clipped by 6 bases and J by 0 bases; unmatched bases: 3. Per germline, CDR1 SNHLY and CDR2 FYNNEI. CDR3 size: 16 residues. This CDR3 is CASSGTGGYSNQPQHF. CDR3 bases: TGTGCCAGCAGCGGGACAGGGGGCTATAGCAATCAGCCCCAGCATTTT.

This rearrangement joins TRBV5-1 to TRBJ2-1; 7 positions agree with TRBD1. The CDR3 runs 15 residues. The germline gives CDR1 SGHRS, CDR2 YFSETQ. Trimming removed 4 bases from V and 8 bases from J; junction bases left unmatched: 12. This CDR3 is CASSTGTVRMDEQFF. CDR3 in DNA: TGCGCCAGCAGCACGGGGACAGTGCGTATGGATGAGCAGTTCTTC. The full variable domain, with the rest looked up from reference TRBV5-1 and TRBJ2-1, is KAGVTQTPRYLIKTRGQQVTLSCSPISGHRSVSWYQQTPGQGLQFLFEYFSETQRNKGNFPGRFSGRQFSNSRSEMNVSTLELGDSALYLCASSTGTVRMDEQFFGPGTRLTVL.

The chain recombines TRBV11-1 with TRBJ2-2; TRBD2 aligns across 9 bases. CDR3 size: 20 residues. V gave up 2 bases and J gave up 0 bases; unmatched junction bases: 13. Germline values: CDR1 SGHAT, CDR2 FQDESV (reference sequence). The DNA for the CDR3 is TGTGCCAGCAGCTTACCCGATGGCCCCCGCGGGGGGGCGAACACCGGGGAGCTGTTTTTT. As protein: CASSLPDGPRGGANTGELFF.

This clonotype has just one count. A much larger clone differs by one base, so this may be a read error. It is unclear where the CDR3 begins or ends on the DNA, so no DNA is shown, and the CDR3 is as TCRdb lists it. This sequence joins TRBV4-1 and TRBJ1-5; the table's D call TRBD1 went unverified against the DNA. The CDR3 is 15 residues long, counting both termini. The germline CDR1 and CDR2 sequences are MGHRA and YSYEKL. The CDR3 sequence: CASSQVGQGNQPQRF.

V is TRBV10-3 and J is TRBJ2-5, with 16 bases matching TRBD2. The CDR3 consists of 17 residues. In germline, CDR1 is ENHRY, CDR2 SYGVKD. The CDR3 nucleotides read TGTGCTGCAATGCCGGGACTAGCGGGAGGGCCCTCGGAGACCCAGTACTTC. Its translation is CAAMPGLAGGPSETQYF.

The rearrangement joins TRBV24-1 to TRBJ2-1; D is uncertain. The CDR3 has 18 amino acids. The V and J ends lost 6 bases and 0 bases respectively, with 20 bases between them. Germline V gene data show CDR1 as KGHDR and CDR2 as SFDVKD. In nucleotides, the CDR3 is TGTGCCACCAGTCCTTTCGCTCCTGGGATGAGCTCCTACAATGAGCAGTTCTTC. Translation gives CATSPFAPGMSSYNEQFF.

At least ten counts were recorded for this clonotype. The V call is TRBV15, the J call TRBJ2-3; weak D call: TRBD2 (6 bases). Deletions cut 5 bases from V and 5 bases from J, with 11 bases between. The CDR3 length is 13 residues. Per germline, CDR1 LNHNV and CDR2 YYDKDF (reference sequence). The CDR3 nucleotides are TGTGCCACCAGCGCCCGGGGGAGAGATACGCAGTATTTT. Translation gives CATSARGRDTQYF.

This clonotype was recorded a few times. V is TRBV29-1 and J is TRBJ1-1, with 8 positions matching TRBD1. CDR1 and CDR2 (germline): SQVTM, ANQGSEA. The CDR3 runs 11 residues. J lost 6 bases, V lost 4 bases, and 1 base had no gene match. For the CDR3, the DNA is TGCAGCGTTGGACAGGGGCCTGAAGCTTTCTTT. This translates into CSVGQGPEAFF. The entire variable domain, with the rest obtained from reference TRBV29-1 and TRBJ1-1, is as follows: SAVISQKPSRDICQRGTSLTIQCQVDSQVTMMFWYRQQPGQSLTLIATANQGSEATYESGFVIDKFPISRPNLTFSTLTVSNMSPEDSSIYLCSVGQGPEAFFGQGTRLTVV.

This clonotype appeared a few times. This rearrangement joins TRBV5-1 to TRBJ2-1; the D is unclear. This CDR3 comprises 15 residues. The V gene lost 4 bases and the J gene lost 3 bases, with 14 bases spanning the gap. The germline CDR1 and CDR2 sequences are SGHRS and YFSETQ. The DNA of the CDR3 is TGCGCCAGCAGCACCGACGGAAACTACTACAATGAGCAGTTCTTC. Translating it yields CASSTDGNYYNEQFF.